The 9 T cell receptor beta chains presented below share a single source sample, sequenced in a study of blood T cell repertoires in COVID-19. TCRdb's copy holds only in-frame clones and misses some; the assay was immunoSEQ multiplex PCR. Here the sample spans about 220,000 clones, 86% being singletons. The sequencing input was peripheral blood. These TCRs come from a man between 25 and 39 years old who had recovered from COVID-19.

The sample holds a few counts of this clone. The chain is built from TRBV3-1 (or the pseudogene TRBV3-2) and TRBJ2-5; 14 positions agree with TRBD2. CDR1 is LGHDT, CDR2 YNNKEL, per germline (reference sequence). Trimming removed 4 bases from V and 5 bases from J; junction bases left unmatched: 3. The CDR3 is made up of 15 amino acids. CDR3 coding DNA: TGTGCCAGCAGCCTCAGACTAGCGGGGGGGGAGACCCAGTACTTC. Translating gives CASSLRLAGGETQYF.

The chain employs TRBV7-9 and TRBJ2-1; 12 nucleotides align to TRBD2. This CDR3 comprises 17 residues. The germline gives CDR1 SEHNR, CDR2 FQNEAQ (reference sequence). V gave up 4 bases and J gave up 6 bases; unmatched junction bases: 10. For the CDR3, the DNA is TGTGCCAGCAGCTACACCCGACTAGCGGGGGTCTCCAATGAGCAGTTCTTC. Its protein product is CASSYTRLAGVSNEQFF.

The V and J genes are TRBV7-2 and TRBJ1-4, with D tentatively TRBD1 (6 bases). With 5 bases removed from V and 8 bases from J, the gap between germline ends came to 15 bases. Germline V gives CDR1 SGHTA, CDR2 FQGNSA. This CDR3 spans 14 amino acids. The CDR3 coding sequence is TGTGCCAGCAGCCCCATGCCGACAGGCGAAAAACTGTTTTTT. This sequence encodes CASSPMPTGEKLFF.

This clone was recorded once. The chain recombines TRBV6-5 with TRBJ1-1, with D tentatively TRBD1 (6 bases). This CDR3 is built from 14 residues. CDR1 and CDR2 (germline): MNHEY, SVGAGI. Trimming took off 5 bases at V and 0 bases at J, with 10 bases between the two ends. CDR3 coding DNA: TGTGCCAGCAGTACCCCAGGGGTGAACACTGAAGCTTTCTTT. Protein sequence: CASSTPGVNTEAFF.

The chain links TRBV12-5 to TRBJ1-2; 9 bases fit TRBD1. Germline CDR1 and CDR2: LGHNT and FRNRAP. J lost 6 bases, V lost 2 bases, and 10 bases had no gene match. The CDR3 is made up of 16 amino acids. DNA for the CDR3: TGTGCTAGTGGTTTGACGACTACGGGACAGGGAAATGGCTACACCTTC. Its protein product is CASGLTTTGQGNGYTF.

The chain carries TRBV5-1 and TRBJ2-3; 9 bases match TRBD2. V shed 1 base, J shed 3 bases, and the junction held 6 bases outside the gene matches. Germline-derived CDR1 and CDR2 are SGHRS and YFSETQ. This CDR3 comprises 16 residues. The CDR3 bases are TGCGCCAGCAGCTTGCTTCTAGCGGGGCATACAGATACGCAGTATTTT. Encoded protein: CASSLLLAGHTDTQYF.

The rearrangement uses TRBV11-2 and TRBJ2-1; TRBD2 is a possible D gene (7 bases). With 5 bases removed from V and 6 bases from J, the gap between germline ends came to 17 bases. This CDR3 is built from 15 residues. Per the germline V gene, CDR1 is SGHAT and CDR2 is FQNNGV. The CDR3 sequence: CASSPWGGPSNEQFF. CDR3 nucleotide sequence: TGTGCCAGCAGCCCATGGGGGGGCCCTTCCAATGAGCAGTTCTTC.

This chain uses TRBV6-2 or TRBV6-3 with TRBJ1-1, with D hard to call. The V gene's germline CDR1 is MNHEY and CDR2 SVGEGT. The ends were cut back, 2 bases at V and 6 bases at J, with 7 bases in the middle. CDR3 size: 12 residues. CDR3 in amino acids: CASSYLFSEAFF. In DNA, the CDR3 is TGTGCCAGCAGTTACCTGTTCTCTGAAGCTTTCTTT.

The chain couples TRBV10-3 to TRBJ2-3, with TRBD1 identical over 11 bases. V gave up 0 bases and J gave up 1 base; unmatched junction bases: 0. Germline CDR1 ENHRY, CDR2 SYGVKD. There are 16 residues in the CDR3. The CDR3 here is CAISESDRGRTDTQYF. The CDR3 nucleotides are TGTGCCATCAGTGAGTCGGACAGGGGGCGCACAGATACGCAGTATTTT.